These 29 T cell receptor beta chains were sequenced from one sample in a study of beta chain features in type 1 diabetes. Investigators reverse transcribed all isolated RNA, so they sequenced expressed TCRB transcripts. Libraries were prepared by immunoSEQ multiplex PCR; TCRdb keeps only in-frame clonotypes and omits some of them. The sample lists under 900,000 clones, 15% to 20% occurring once. Specimen: naive CD4+ T cells from blood. The receptors shown here come from a woman in her late teens or twenties in good health.

Only a few counts were recorded for this clone. The identical CDR3 is also encoded by other nucleotide sequences in the sample. The V and J genes are TRBV7-3 and TRBJ2-3; D unresolved. The CDR3 is 14 amino acids. Germline V gene lookup returns CDR1 SGHTA and CDR2 FQGTGA. V lost 5 bases and J lost 0, with 9 bases in between. The CDR3 loop reads CASSLSHSTDTQYF. Here the CDR3 DNA reads TGTGCCAGCAGCCTGTCTCATAGCACAGATACGCAGTATTTT. The full variable domain, its missing parts supplied by reference TRBV7-3 and TRBJ2-3, is GAGVSQTPSNKVTEKGKYVELRCDPISGHTALYWYRQSLGQGPEFLIYFQGTGAADDSGLPNDRFFAVRPEGSVSTLKIQRTERGDSAVYLCASSLSHSTDTQYFGPGTRLTVL.

The rearrangement links TRBV4-1 to TRBJ1-1; 7 bases match TRBD1. The ends lost 3 bases at V and 5 bases at J; junction bases unmatched: 6. The CDR3 consists of 14 residues. From germline, CDR1 is MGHRA and CDR2 YSYEKL. This chain's CDR3 is CASSQHRGKTEAFF. Here the CDR3 DNA reads TGCGCCAGCAGCCAGCACAGGGGTAAGACTGAAGCTTTCTTT.

This clone was observed a handful of times. The chain combines TRBV4-3 with TRBJ2-2; no clear D. With 0 bases removed from V and 0 bases from J, the gap between germline ends came to 8 bases. This CDR3 has 16 amino acids. Germline CDR1 LGHNA, CDR2 YSLEER. This chain's CDR3 is CASSQDGWPNTGELFF. CDR3 nucleotide sequence: TGCGCCAGCAGCCAAGACGGATGGCCGAACACCGGGGAGCTGTTTTTT.

The V and J genes are TRBV27 and TRBJ2-3, with D perhaps TRBD1 (6 bases). The V end was cut by 2 bases, the J end by 0 bases, with 18 bases between. There are 18 residues in the CDR3. The germline V gene has CDR1 MNHEY and CDR2 SMNVEV (reference sequence). The CDR3 DNA reads as TGTGCCAGCAGTTTAAGGTCTCGACAGGTCCGAAGCACAGATACGCAGTATTTT. It yields the protein CASSLRSRQVRSTDTQYF.

The chain employs TRBV9 and TRBJ2-7; D gene uncertain. Per the germline V gene, CDR1 is SGDLS and CDR2 is YYNGEE. V was trimmed by 0 bases and J by 1 base, leaving 8 bases between them. The CDR3 is made up of 14 amino acids. The CDR3 DNA sequence: TGTGCCAGCAGCGTAGTGGCGGCTTCCTACGAGCAGTACTTC. It encodes CASSVVAASYEQYF.

The V gene is TRBV6-1, the J gene TRBJ2-5; possible D gene TRBD2, 6 bases. V lost 4 bases and J lost 5, with 14 bases in between. CDR1 is MNHNS and CDR2 is SASEGT in the germline V gene. CDR3 length equals 14 residues. The CDR3 coding sequence is TGTGCCAGCAGTGCGATGCGGGATTGGGAGACCCAGTACTTC. It is translated as CASSAMRDWETQYF.

This chain connects TRBV15 to TRBJ2-7; D may be TRBD2 (6 bases). There are 14 residues in the CDR3. Germline loops: CDR1 LNHNV, CDR2 YYDKDF (reference sequence). The germline V and J ends were trimmed by 0 bases and 6 bases, with 12 bases remaining between them. The CDR3 DNA sequence: TGTGCCACCAGCAGAGATGGGGCGGGGCGCGAGCAGTACTTC. Translation gives CATSRDGAGREQYF.

The sample holds a few counts of this clone. The genes are TRBV7-9 and TRBJ2-1; D uncertain. Germline CDR1 reads SEHNR; CDR2 reads FQNEAQ (reference sequence). The CDR3 runs 16 residues. Between the trimmed V and J ends, which lost 2 bases and 0 bases, there was a span of 11 bases. CDR3 in DNA: TGTGCCAGCAGCTTATCTGGCTCGAGCTCCTACAATGAGCAGTTCTTC. Its protein is CASSLSGSSSYNEQFF. The entire variable domain, with the rest obtained from reference TRBV7-9 and TRBJ2-1, is as follows: DTGVSQNPRHKITKRGQNVTFRCDPISEHNRLYWYRQTLGQGPEFLTYFQNEAQLEKSRLLSDRFSAERPKGSFSTLEIQRTEQGDSAMYLCASSLSGSSSYNEQFFGPGTRLTVL.

The J gene is TRBJ2-3, the V gene TRBV29-1, with 7 positions matching TRBD2. This CDR3 has 16 residues. Germline-derived CDR1 and CDR2 are SQVTM and ANQGSEA. J was trimmed by 6 bases and V by 3 bases; bases with no gene match: 15. The DNA for the CDR3 is TGCAGCGTTGAGCGGGGGAGACTAGTAGCGATGGATACGCAGTATTTT. It yields the protein CSVERGRLVAMDTQYF.

This clone was seen more than once but under ten times. CDR3 region: CASSHKKFPQGTEAFF. As DNA, the CDR3 is TGCGCCAGCAGTCATAAAAAGTTCCCCCAGGGCACTGAAGCTTTCTTT. V and J are TRBV23-1 and TRBJ1-1, with a possible D match to TRBD1 (5 bases). TRBV23-1 is recorded as an ORF, its role being uncertain. V lost 3 bases and J 4 bases, leaving 18 bases between the germline ends. The CDR3 is made up of 16 amino acids.

On this clone: At the DNA level, this CDR3 is encoded by other sequences in the same sample as well. The chain has TRBV20-1 and TRBJ2-1; D is ambiguous. V was trimmed by 5 bases and J by 2 bases, leaving 4 bases between them. Germline CDR1 and CDR2: DFQATT and SNEGSKA (reference sequence). The CDR3 length is 11 residues. The CDR3 region is CSAAPYNEQFF. The CDR3 DNA sequence: TGCAGTGCTGCCCCCTACAATGAGCAGTTCTTC.

This clone occurred a few times. The CDR3 is CASSLDTSNTEAFF. The CDR3 coding sequence is TGTGCCAGCAGCTTAGATACATCGAACACTGAAGCTTTCTTT. The chain recombines TRBV5-4 with TRBJ1-1; no definite D call. Trimming cost V 2 bases and J 1 base, with 9 bases left between them. Germline V gene lookup returns CDR1 SGHNT and CDR2 YYREEE (reference sequence). This CDR3 has 14 amino acids.

The rearrangement links TRBV20-1 to TRBJ1-1; D is undetermined. Germline-derived CDR1 and CDR2 are DFQATT and SNEGSKA (reference sequence). The CDR3 extends over 11 amino acids. Trimming removed 0 bases at V and 5 bases at J, with 4 bases between. DNA of the CDR3: TGCAGTGCTAGAGATCTGACTGAAGCTTTCTTT. Protein product: CSARDLTEAFF.

V gene TRBV15 combines with J gene TRBJ1-1; D is uncertain. Per germline, CDR1 LNHNV and CDR2 YYDKDF (reference sequence). Trimming took off 1 base at V and 3 bases at J, with 9 bases between the two ends. This CDR3 region has 14 residues. Written as DNA, the CDR3 is TGTGCCACCAGCAGAGCCTCCGGGGACACTGAAGCTTTCTTT. The encoded protein is CATSRASGDTEAFF.

This clone was recorded a few times. The chain employs TRBV5-6 and TRBJ2-2; possibly TRBD2 for D (5 bases). The V gene lost 0 bases and the J gene lost 6 bases, with 9 bases spanning the gap. Germline V gene data show CDR1 as SGHDT and CDR2 as YYEEEE. CDR3 length: 14 amino acids. The CDR3 nucleotides read TGTGCCAGCAGCTTGGTGGGGAGTCCCGGGGAGCTGTTTTTT. The encoded protein is CASSLVGSPGELFF.

This clone was seen a handful of times. The CDR3 bases are TGTGCCAGCAGCTTAAGTAGCGGGATTTACAATGAGCAGTTCTTC. It specifies CASSLSSGIYNEQFF. The chain joins TRBV7-8 to TRBJ2-1, with 8 bases lining up with TRBD2. This CDR3 is built from 15 residues. CDR1 is SGHVS and CDR2 is FQNEAQ in the germline V gene. The ends lost 2 bases at V and 4 bases at J; junction bases unmatched: 4.

This clone was detected only a few times. The CDR3, as DNA: TGTGCCAGCAGCTCGATGGAAGGGGATCAAGAGACCCAGTACTTC. Translated: CASSSMEGDQETQYF. V gene TRBV11-3 combines with J gene TRBJ2-5; TRBD1 is a possible D gene (5 bases). V lost 4 bases to trimming and J lost 2 bases, with 14 bases between them. CDR3 length: 15 residues. Germline lookup yields CDR1 SGHNT and CDR2 YENEEA.

The CDR3 DNA reads as TGTGCCAGCAGTTACTTGCTAGCGGGGTACAATGAGCAGTTCTTC. It codes for CASSYLLAGYNEQFF. The V and J genes are TRBV6-6 and TRBJ2-1, with 9 bases identical to TRBD2. Germline CDR1 and CDR2: MNHNY and SVGAGI (reference sequence). Losses at the gene ends were 1 base for V and 4 bases for J; bases not matched to a gene: 2. This CDR3 is 15 amino acids long.

This clone was counted only a few times. The genes are TRBV28 and TRBJ2-7, with D perhaps TRBD1 (5 bases). V lost 3 bases and J lost 3, with 21 bases in between. CDR1 and CDR2 (germline): MDHEN, SYDVKM. The CDR3 runs 17 residues. In nucleotides, the CDR3 is TGTGCCAGCAGTTTCCCCCTCGACCAGGGTGATCGCTACGAGCAGTACTTC. Amino acids: CASSFPLDQGDRYEQYF. Using reference TRBV28 and TRBJ2-7 for the parts outside the CDR3, the full variable domain is DVKVTQSSRYLVKRTGEKVFLECVQDMDHENMFWYRQDPGLGLRLIYFSYDVKMKEKGDIPEGYSVSREKKERFSLILESASTNQTSMYLCASSFPLDQGDRYEQYFGPGTRLTVT.

The genes are TRBV7-2 and TRBJ2-1, with unresolved D. Germline lookup yields CDR1 SGHTA and CDR2 FQGNSA. The CDR3 is 12 amino acids. V was shortened by 4 bases and J by 8 bases, with 9 bases between the two germline ends. The CDR3 region has the DNA TGTGCCAGCAGCTCGAGAACTTATGAGCAGTTCTTC. The encoded protein is CASSSRTYEQFF.

V usage is TRBV11-2 and J usage is TRBJ2-1, with 10 positions matching TRBD2. The length of the CDR3 is 16 residues. The V segment lost 3 bases and the J segment 5 bases; nucleotides outside the gene matches: 7. Germline CDR1 reads SGHAT; CDR2 reads FQNNGV. The CDR3 reads CASSFPTSGYHNEQFF. CDR3 bases: TGTGCCAGCAGCTTTCCGACTAGCGGGTACCACAATGAGCAGTTCTTC.

This clone has more than one count but fewer than ten. The V gene is TRBV6-1, the J gene TRBJ2-3; TRBD2 might be the D (5 bases). Between the trimmed V and J ends, which lost 7 bases and 1 base, there was a span of 15 bases. From germline, CDR1 is MNHNS and CDR2 SASEGT. CDR3 length: 15 amino acids. DNA of the CDR3: TGTGCCAGCATAGAGGGTTTTGGAGGCACAGATACGCAGTATTTT. Translating gives CASIEGFGGTDTQYF.

A few counts support this clone. The V and J genes are TRBV28 and TRBJ1-6; no firm D call. Trimming took off 6 bases at V and 8 bases at J, with 20 bases between the two ends. The CDR3 is 16 residues long. CDR1 is MDHEN, CDR2 SYDVKM, per germline. CDR3 in DNA: TGTGCCAGCAGGAACGGTGGGAGCACTCAATATTCACCCCTCCACTTT. As protein: CASRNGGSTQYSPLHF.

This clone appeared a few times. The V and J genes are TRBV28 and TRBJ2-1; TRBD2 matches 8 bases. The CDR3 sequence is 15 residues long. Germline V gives CDR1 MDHEN, CDR2 SYDVKM. The V and J ends lost 3 bases and 6 bases, in that order; junction bases with no gene match: 7. The CDR3 reads CASSLTGRGSNEQFF. In nucleotides, the CDR3 is TGTGCCAGCAGTTTGACCGGGAGGGGGAGCAATGAGCAGTTCTTC.

The chain links TRBV5-1 to TRBJ2-6; the D gene could be TRBD1 or TRBD2 (5 bases each). V lost 5 bases to trimming and J lost 0 bases, with 9 bases between them. CDR3 length: 15 amino acids. Germline CDR1 reads SGHRS; CDR2 reads YFSETQ. The CDR3 sequence is CASRLGDSGANVLTF. For the CDR3, the DNA is TGCGCCAGCAGACTGGGGGACTCTGGGGCCAACGTCCTGACTTTC.

This chain uses TRBV6-5 with TRBJ1-5; D gene unclear. The CDR3 has 14 amino acids. Trimming shortened V by 5 bases and J by 5 bases, and 13 bases separated the two germline ends. CDR1 MNHEY and CDR2 SVGAGI come from the germline V gene. The CDR3 spells CASSERAGHQPQHF. CDR3 sequence (DNA): TGTGCCAGCAGTGAAAGGGCAGGACATCAGCCCCAGCATTTT.

The chain couples TRBV6-7 to TRBJ2-1; unclear D gene. TRBV6-7 is reported as an ORF; its role is uncertain. V lost 7 bases and J lost 3, with 7 bases in between. This CDR3 comprises 12 residues. This CDR3 reads CASIRSYNEQFF. The CDR3 nucleotides read TGTGCCAGCATCCGGAGCTACAATGAGCAGTTCTTC.

The chain is built from TRBV27 and TRBJ2-2; the match to TRBD1 covers 10 bases. The V segment lost 6 bases and the J segment 1 base; nucleotides outside the gene matches: 2. Germline CDR1 MNHEY, CDR2 SMNVEV (reference sequence). This CDR3 contains 15 residues. The chain's CDR3 is CASSRDRGNTGELFF. The CDR3 DNA sequence: TGTGCCAGCAGCCGGGACAGGGGGAACACCGGGGAGCTGTTTTTT.

There are a few counts of this clone. The sample contains more than one DNA sequence encoding this CDR3. This chain links TRBV5-1 with TRBJ1-1, with unresolved D. V was shortened by 0 bases and J by 1 base, with 7 bases between the two germline ends. CDR3 size: 14 residues. CDR1 is SGHRS and CDR2 is YFSETQ in the germline V gene. CDR3 sequence (DNA): TGCGCCAGCAGCTTGGGGACGGCGAACACTGAAGCTTTCTTT. Its translation: CASSLGTANTEAFF.